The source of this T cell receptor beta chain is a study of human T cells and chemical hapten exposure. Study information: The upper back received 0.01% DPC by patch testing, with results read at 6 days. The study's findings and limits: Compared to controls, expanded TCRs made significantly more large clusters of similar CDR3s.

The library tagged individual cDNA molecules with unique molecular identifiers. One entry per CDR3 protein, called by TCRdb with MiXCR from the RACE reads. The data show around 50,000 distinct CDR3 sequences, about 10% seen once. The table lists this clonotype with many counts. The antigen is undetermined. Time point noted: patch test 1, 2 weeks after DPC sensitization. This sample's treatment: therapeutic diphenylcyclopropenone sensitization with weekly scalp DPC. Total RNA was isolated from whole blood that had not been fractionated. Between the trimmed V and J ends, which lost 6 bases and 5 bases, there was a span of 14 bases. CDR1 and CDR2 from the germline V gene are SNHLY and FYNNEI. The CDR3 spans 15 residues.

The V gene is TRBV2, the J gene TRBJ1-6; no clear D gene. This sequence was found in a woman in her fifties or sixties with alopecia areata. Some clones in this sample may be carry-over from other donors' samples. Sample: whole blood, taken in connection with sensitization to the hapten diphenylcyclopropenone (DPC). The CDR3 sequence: CASSGGNSHNSPLHF. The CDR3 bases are TGTGCCAGCAGCGGTGGAAACAGTCATAATTCACCCCTCCACTTT. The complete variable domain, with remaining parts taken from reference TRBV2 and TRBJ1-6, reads EPEVTQTPSHQVTQMGQEVILRCVPISNHLYFYWYRQILGQKVEFLVSFYNNEISEKSEIFDDQFSVERPDGSNFTLKIRSTKLEDSAMYFCASSGGNSHNSPLHFGNGTRLTVT.